A selection of T cell receptor beta chains follows, all from one sample in a study of cytomegalovirus exposure and HLA in healthy donors. Measured with immunoSEQ multiplex PCR; TCRdb has only the in-frame clones, and not every one. The sample includes about 82,000 clones, 85% to 95% of them seen just once. Sequenced input: PBMCs. Receptor source: a woman under 30 in good health and CMV-seronegative. Each CDR3 is given with its conserved first and last residue. The D gene is left open where the match is weak. A clone size is listed for some rows: how often the clone was seen (once, few, many), or a class if it is expanded.

d_gene	v_gene	len	abundance	j_gene	CDR3aa	CDR3nt
TRBD2	TRBV9	16	once	TRBJ2-5	CASSVGGGGYQETQYF	TGTGCCAGCAGCGTAGGGGGCGGGGGGTACCAAGAGACCCAGTACTTC
.	TRBV13	16	.	TRBJ2-3	CASSLVGGYSMDTQYF	TGTGCCAGCAGCTTAGTCGGAGGATACTCTATGGATACGCAGTATTTT
.	TRBV1	13	.	TRBJ2-5	CTSNQRVQETQYF	TGCACCAGCAACCAGAGAGTCCAAGAGACCCAGTACTTC
.	TRBV5-6	15	.	TRBJ2-7	CASSFGGRQSWEQYF	TGTGCCAGCAGCTTCGGTGGCAGGCAGTCGTGGGAGCAGTACTTC
TRBD2	TRBV6-5	15	.	TRBJ2-2	CASSRTSGGVGELFF	TGTGCCAGCAGCCGCACTAGCGGGGGGGTCGGGGAGCTGTTTTTT
.	TRBV13	15	.	TRBJ2-1	CASSLVGGSYNEQFF	TGTGCCAGCAGCTTAGTTGGGGGGTCCTACAATGAGCAGTTCTTC
TRBD1	TRBV29-1	15	.	TRBJ1-1	CSVDGAGGRWTEAFF	TGCAGCGTTGATGGGGCAGGGGGCCGTTGGACTGAAGCTTTCTTT
TRBD1	TRBV5-1	17	.	TRBJ1-2	CASSVASGQDYSYGYTF	TGCGCCAGCAGCGTAGCCTCGGGACAGGACTACTCCTATGGCTACACCTTC
.	TRBV10-3	12	.	TRBJ2-1	CAISEGLREQFF	TGTGCCATCAGTGAGGGGCTAAGGGAGCAGTTCTTC
.	TRBV4-3	16	.	TRBJ1-1	CASSQEVTTGNTEAFF	TGCGCCAGCAGCCAAGAGGTGACGACAGGGAACACTGAAGCTTTCTTT
TRBD1	TRBV4-3	16	.	TRBJ2-3	CASSQPGTGRMNTQYF	TGCGCCAGCAGCCAACCCGGGACAGGGAGGATGAATACGCAGTATTTT
TRBD1	TRBV18	15	.	TRBJ2-3	CASSPRQGLTDTQYF	TGTGCCAGCTCACCGCGACAGGGGCTCACAGATACGCAGTATTTT
.	TRBV4-1	16	once	TRBJ1-6	CASSQGLPGDPDPLHF	TGCGCCAGCAGCCAGGGCCTCCCAGGGGACCCGGATCCCCTCCACTTT
TRBD2	TRBV27	14	.	TRBJ2-7	CASSPLAGGDEQYF	TGTGCCAGCAGCCCCCTAGCGGGGGGGGATGAGCAGTACTTC
.	TRBV27	15	.	TRBJ1-1	CASSFQGHANTEAFF	TGTGCCAGCAGTTTCCAGGGACACGCGAACACTGAAGCTTTCTTT
.	TRBV27	15	.	TRBJ1-1	CASSRQSVMNTEAFF	TGTGCCAGCAGCAGGCAGTCGGTGATGAACACTGAAGCTTTCTTT
TRBD1	TRBV18	13	.	TRBJ1-5	CASSEQGGQPQHF	TGTGCCAGCTCAGAACAGGGGGGTCAGCCCCAGCATTTT
TRBD1	TRBV19	16	.	TRBJ1-1	CASSTNDRGLSTEAFF	TGTGCCAGTAGTACGAACGACAGGGGTTTAAGCACTGAAGCTTTCTTT
.	TRBV5-5	13	.	TRBJ2-7	CASSLTGSYEQYF	TGTGCCAGCAGCTTGACAGGAAGCTACGAGCAGTACTTC
TRBD1	TRBV6-5	15	.	TRBJ1-2	CASSPRDRVGYGYTF	TGTGCCAGCAGTCCCCGGGACAGGGTTGGCTATGGCTACACCTTC
.	TRBV28	12	.	TRBJ1-4	CASSLWGEKLFF	TGTGCCAGCAGTTTATGGGGCGAAAAACTGTTTTTT
TRBD1	TRBV5-6	16	.	TRBJ1-3	CASSLATGGFGNTIYF	TGTGCCAGCAGCTTAGCCACAGGGGGCTTCGGAAACACCATATATTTT
TRBD2	TRBV18	17	.	TRBJ2-3	CASSPLGLAGGTDTQYF	TGTGCCAGCTCACCATTGGGACTAGCGGGAGGAACAGATACGCAGTATTTT
TRBD1	TRBV6-4	14	.	TRBJ2-2	CASSDGQGAGELFF	TGTGCCAGCAGTGACGGACAGGGGGCCGGGGAGCTGTTTTTT
.	TRBV5-1	15	.	TRBJ2-1	CASSLDGSSYNEQFF	TGCGCCAGCAGCTTGGACGGGAGCTCCTACAATGAGCAGTTCTTC
TRBD1	TRBV19	15	.	TRBJ1-1	CASSYSTGGWTEAFF	TGTGCCAGTAGTTATAGTACAGGGGGTTGGACTGAAGCTTTCTTT
TRBD1	TRBV27	14	.	TRBJ2-7	CASSAGTGSYEQYF	TGTGCCAGCAGCGCCGGGACAGGGTCCTACGAGCAGTACTTC
.	TRBV4-1	16	.	TRBJ2-5	CASSQVRDSYQETQYF	TGCGCCAGCAGCCAAGTTAGAGATAGCTACCAAGAGACCCAGTACTTC
TRBD1	TRBV4-1	14	.	TRBJ1-5	CASSRTGGPQPQHF	TGCGCCAGCAGCCGGACAGGGGGCCCTCAGCCCCAGCATTTT
.	TRBV1	15	.	TRBJ2-1	CTSSLRTTFHNEQFF	TGCACCAGCAGCCTCCGGACTACCTTCCACAATGAGCAGTTCTTC
TRBD1	TRBV28	12	.	TRBJ2-1	CASREQGQRQFF	TGTGCCAGCAGGGAACAGGGGCAACGGCAGTTCTTC
TRBD1	TRBV7-6	15	.	TRBJ2-3	CASSRGGTGADTQYF	TGTGCCAGCAGCAGAGGCGGGACAGGGGCAGATACGCAGTATTTT
TRBD2	TRBV19	15	few	TRBJ2-5	CASSPGLAGSKTQYF	TGTGCCAGTAGTCCGGGACTAGCGGGTTCCAAGACCCAGTACTTC
.	TRBV28	13	.	TRBJ2-3	CATFWSGTDTQYF	TGTGCCACCTTCTGGAGCGGCACAGATACGCAGTATTTT
.	TRBV19	16	.	TRBJ1-5	CASNLRSGLSNQPQHF	TGTGCCAGTAATCTGCGGTCGGGGTTGAGCAATCAGCCCCAGCATTTT
.	TRBV29-1	12	.	TRBJ1-2	CSVELGGYGYTF	TGCAGCGTTGAACTGGGGGGATATGGCTACACCTTC
.	TRBV29-1	15	.	TRBJ1-1	CSVDRAWEMNTEAFF	TGCAGCGTTGATAGGGCCTGGGAGATGAACACTGAAGCTTTCTTT
.	TRBV30	13	.	TRBJ1-1	CAWSVSGETEAFF	TGTGCCTGGAGCGTATCAGGGGAGACTGAAGCTTTCTTT
.	TRBV27	14	.	TRBJ1-6	CASSLTVPNSPLHF	TGTGCCAGCAGTTTAACAGTCCCTAATTCACCCCTCCACTTT
TRBD2	TRBV6-4	15	.	TRBJ2-2	CASSRLADLTGELFF	TGTGCCAGCAGTAGACTAGCGGACCTCACCGGGGAGCTGTTTTTT
.	TRBV7-6	16	.	TRBJ2-5	CASSLTFTGGQETQYF	TGTGCCAGCAGCTTAACCTTTACCGGCGGCCAAGAGACCCAGTACTTC
.	TRBV4-2	16	.	TRBJ1-1	CASSQDLTGLDTEAFF	TGTGCCAGCAGCCAGGACCTTACAGGGTTAGACACTGAAGCTTTCTTT
TRBD1	TRBV6-6	15	.	TRBJ1-1	CASRVGQGVNTEAFF	TGTGCCAGCAGGGTGGGACAGGGGGTGAACACTGAAGCTTTCTTT
TRBD1	TRBV7-7	14	.	TRBJ2-7	CASSPGTGNYEQYF	TGTGCCAGCAGCCCCGGGACAGGCAACTACGAGCAGTACTTC
TRBD2	TRBV5-4	14	.	TRBJ2-7	CASSRSGNSYEQYF	TGTGCCAGCAGCCGTAGCGGGAACTCCTACGAGCAGTACTTC
TRBD2	TRBV13	15	.	TRBJ2-1	CASSWTSGSYNEQFF	TGTGCCAGCAGTTGGACTAGCGGGTCCTACAATGAGCAGTTCTTC
TRBD1	TRBV9	15	.	TRBJ1-1	CASSVEGQGNTEAFF	TGTGCCAGCAGCGTAGAGGGACAGGGGAACACTGAAGCTTTCTTT
.	TRBV19	14	.	TRBJ2-7	CASKPAGPYYEQYF	TGTGCCAGTAAACCCGCGGGACCCTACTACGAGCAGTACTTC
TRBD2	TRBV5-6	13	.	TRBJ2-7	CASSVGGWYEQYF	TGTGCCAGCAGCGTCGGGGGGTGGTACGAGCAGTACTTC
TRBD1	TRBV19	16	once	TRBJ1-1	CASSPQDRRLGTEAFF	TGTGCCAGTAGTCCCCAGGACAGGCGCCTCGGCACTGAAGCTTTCTTT
TRBD1	TRBV25-1	12	.	TRBJ2-7	CASSGQGYEQYF	TGTGCCAGCAGTGGACAGGGATACGAGCAGTACTTC
.	TRBV9	15	.	TRBJ2-1	CASSGPLGPDNEQFF	TGTGCCAGCAGCGGTCCCTTGGGGCCCGACAATGAGCAGTTCTTC
TRBD2	TRBV28	18	.	TRBJ2-7	CASSSPGTSGTNANEQYF	TGTGCCAGCAGCAGCCCCGGGACTAGCGGGACGAACGCCAACGAGCAGTACTTC